This T cell receptor beta chain was found in a study of blood T cell repertoires in COVID-19. Study as a whole: COVID-19 samples collected from the United States, Italy and Spain covered acute and convalescent phases. T cells, B-cell-depleted T cells, or PBMCs supplied cDNA or gDNA.

The germline V gene encodes CDR1 SSHAT and CDR2 FNYEAQ (reference sequence). V lost 1 base, J lost 4 bases, and 6 bases stayed unmatched. The CDR3 loop spans 16 amino acids. In the original analysis: Reference gene primer amplification yielded estimated nucleated cell counts. Measured with immunoSEQ multiplex PCR; TCRdb has only the in-frame clones, and not every one. Clonal size and the V and J genes are those of that table, whereas D and trimming came from the DNA. The sample consists of tens of thousands of clones, 75% to 90% of them appearing once. Seattle cases were enrolled at active infection and followed longitudinally.

The TCR originated in a man in his forties with COVID-19, enrolled during active disease. The sample consisted of peripheral blood. The rearrangement joins TRBV7-7 to TRBJ2-1, with 8 bases fitting TRBD1. DNA for the CDR3: TGTGCCAGCAGCTTAGGAGGGACAGGAAGATACAATGAGCAGTTCTTC. Translating gives CASSLGGTGRYNEQFF.